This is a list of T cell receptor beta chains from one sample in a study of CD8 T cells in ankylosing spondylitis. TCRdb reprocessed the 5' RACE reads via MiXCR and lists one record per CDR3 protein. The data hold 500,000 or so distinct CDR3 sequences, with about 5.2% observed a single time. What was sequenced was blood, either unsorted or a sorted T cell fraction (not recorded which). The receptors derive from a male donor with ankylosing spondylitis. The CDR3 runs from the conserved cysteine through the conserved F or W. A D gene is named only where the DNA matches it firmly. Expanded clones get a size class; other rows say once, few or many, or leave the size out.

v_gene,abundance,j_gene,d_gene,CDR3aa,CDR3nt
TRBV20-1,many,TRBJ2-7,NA,CSAIIGQLTRYEQYF,TGCAGTGCTATAATTGGGCAGCTGACTCGGTACGAGCAGTACTTC
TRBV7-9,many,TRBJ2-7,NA,CASSQFYGASYEQYF,TGTGCCAGCAGCCAGTTTTATGGGGCCTCCTACGAGCAGTACTTC
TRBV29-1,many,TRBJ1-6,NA,CSVEDRAGSPLHF,TGCAGCGTTGAAGATCGGGCGGGTTCACCCCTCCACTTT
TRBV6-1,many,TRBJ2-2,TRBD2,CASSLGLAGNTGELFF,TGTGCCAGCAGCTTGGGACTAGCGGGCAACACCGGGGAGCTGTTTTTT
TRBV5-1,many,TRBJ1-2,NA,CASSLIGANYGYTF,TGCGCCAGCAGCTTGATCGGGGCCAACTATGGCTACACCTTC
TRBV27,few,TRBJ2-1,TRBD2,CASTPGRGYNEQFF,TGTGCCAGCACCCCCGGGAGGGGGTACAATGAGCAGTTCTTC
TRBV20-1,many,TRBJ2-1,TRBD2,CSASGTSGSYNEQFF,TGCAGTGCCTCTGGGACTAGCGGGTCCTACAATGAGCAGTTCTTC
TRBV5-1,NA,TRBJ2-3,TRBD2,CASGTTPSTDTQYF,TGCGCCAGCGGGACTACCCCTAGCACAGATACGCAGTATTTT
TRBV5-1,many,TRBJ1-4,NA,CASSGWGINEKLFF,TGCGCCAGCAGCGGGTGGGGAATTAATGAAAAACTGTTTTTT
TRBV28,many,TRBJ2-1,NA,CASSKREQFF,TGTGCCAGCAGCAAAAGAGAGCAGTTCTTC
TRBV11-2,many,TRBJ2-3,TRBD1,CASSWPEQGATPADTQYF,TGTGCCAGCAGCTGGCCCGAACAGGGGGCGACCCCCGCAGATACGCAGTATTTT
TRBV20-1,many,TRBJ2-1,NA,CSFFGSKKFNEQFF,TGCAGCTTCTTTGGGAGCAAGAAGTTCAATGAGCAGTTCTTC
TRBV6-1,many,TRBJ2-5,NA,CASSQRQGGETQYF,TGTGCCAGCAGTCAGAGACAGGGAGGGGAGACCCAGTACTTC
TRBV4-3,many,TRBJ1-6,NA,CASSLGGGKAPLHF,TGCGCCAGCAGCCTGGGGGGAGGTAAAGCGCCCCTCCACTTT
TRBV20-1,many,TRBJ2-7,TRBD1,CSASQGISYEQYF,TGCAGTGCTTCACAGGGGATTTCCTACGAGCAGTACTTC
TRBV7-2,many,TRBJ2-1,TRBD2,CASSLRLAGGHNEQFF,TGTGCCAGCAGCTTAAGGCTAGCGGGGGGCCACAATGAGCAGTTCTTC
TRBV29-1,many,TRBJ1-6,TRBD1,CSVGQGADSPLHF,TGCAGCGTTGGACAGGGGGCGGATTCACCCCTCCACTTT
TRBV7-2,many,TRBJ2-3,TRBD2,CASSLVVGRKADTQYF,TGTGCCAGCAGCTTAGTAGTCGGGAGGAAGGCAGATACGCAGTATTTT
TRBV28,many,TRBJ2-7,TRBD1,CASSSPTGDNEQYF,TGTGCCAGCAGTTCCCCGACAGGGGACAACGAGCAGTACTTC
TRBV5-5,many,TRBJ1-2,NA,CASSLEGTNYGYTF,TGTGCCAGCAGCTTGGAGGGAACTAACTATGGCTACACCTTC
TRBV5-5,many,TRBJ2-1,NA,CASSFIYNEQFF,TGTGCCAGCAGCTTCATTTACAATGAGCAGTTCTTC
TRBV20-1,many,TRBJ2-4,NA,CSARHAGTAGDIQYF,TGCAGTGCTAGACACGCGGGGACAGCTGGCGACATTCAGTACTTC
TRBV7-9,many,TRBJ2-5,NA,CASSPRTLAGTQYF,TGTGCCAGCAGCCCACGGACCCTGGCGGGGACCCAGTACTTC
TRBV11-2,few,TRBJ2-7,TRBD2,CASSSLSGSSGPYEQYF,TGTGCCAGCAGCTCCCTTTCGGGTTCTAGCGGACCCTACGAGCAGTACTTC
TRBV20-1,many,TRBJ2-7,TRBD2,CSAREGTRKF,TGCAGTGCTAGAGAAGGGACTAGAAAGTTC
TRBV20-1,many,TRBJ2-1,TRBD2,CSARRGGGTDNEQFF,TGCAGTGCTAGAAGGGGCGGGGGGACCGACAATGAGCAGTTCTTC
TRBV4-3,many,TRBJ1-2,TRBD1,CASSRGPGQALDGYTF,TGCGCCAGCAGCCGGGGACCGGGACAGGCTCTCGATGGCTACACCTTC
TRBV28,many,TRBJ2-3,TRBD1,CASSRDSLTDTQYF,TGTGCCAGCAGTCGGGACAGCCTCACAGATACGCAGTATTTT
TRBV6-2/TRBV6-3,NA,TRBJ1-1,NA,CASSYSVLTEAFF,TGTGCCAGCAGTTACTCTGTACTCACGGAAGCTTTCTTT
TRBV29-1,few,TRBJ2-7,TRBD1,CSVRDRDSYEQYF,TGCAGCGTGCGGGACAGGGACTCCTACGAGCAGTACTTC
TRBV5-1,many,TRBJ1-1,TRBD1,CASSRGGTAEAFF,TGCGCCAGCAGCAGAGGGGGCACAGCTGAAGCTTTCTTT
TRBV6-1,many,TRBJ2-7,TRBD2,CASSPRTSGYEQYF,TGTGCCAGCAGTCCTCGGACTAGCGGCTACGAGCAGTACTTC
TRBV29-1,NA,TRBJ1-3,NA,CSVSTSGNTIYF,TGCAGCGTTTCCACCAGTGGAAACACCATATATTTT
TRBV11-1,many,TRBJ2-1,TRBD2,CASSPRGGFYNEQFF,TGTGCCAGCAGCCCCCGGGGGGGCTTCTACAATGAGCAGTTCTTC
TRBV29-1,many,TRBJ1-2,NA,CSVGALINYGYTF,TGCAGCGTTGGGGCGCTGATTAACTATGGCTACACCTTC
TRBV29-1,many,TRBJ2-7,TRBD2,CSVQFAGGYYEQYF,TGCAGCGTTCAGTTTGCGGGAGGCTACTACGAGCAGTACTTC
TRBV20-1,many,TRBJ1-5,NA,CSAADPISNQPQHF,TGCAGTGCTGCAGACCCGATCAGCAATCAGCCCCAGCATTTT
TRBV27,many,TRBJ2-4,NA,CASSLLAKNIQYF,TGTGCCAGCAGTTTACTGGCCAAAAACATTCAGTACTTC
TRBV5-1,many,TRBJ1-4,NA,CASSPREATNEKLFF,TGCGCCAGCAGCCCAAGGGAGGCAACTAATGAAAAACTGTTTTTT
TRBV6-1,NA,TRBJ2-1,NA,CASSNVWEAANNEQFF,TGTGCCAGCAGTAATGTCTGGGAGGCCGCCAACAATGAGCAGTTCTTC
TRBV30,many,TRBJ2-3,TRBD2,CAWRAMGGTYTDTQYF,TGTGCCTGGAGGGCGATGGGGGGGACCTACACAGATACGCAGTATTTT
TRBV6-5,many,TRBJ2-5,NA,CASSFDTEETQYF,TGTGCCAGCAGTTTCGACACTGAAGAGACCCAGTACTTC
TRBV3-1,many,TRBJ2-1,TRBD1,CASSQAGQGINEQFF,TGTGCCAGCAGCCAAGCGGGACAGGGTATCAATGAGCAGTTCTTC
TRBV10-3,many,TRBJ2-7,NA,CAISDLIRARRKEQYF,TGTGCCATCAGTGATCTAATAAGGGCCAGAAGGAAGGAGCAGTACTTC